This T cell receptor (beta chain) was recovered during a study of T-cell memory formation after mild COVID-19. Whole-study context: TCR clusters were mostly donor specific.

In germline, CDR1 is SGHVS, CDR2 FNYEAQ. CDR3 length: 14 amino acids. Trimming took off 5 bases at V and 5 bases at J, with 16 bases between the two ends. TCRdb processed the 5' RACE reads anew with MiXCR; each CDR3 protein has one entry. The sample lists under 110,000 distinct CDR3 sequences, 9.5% to 15% occurring once. Material: PBMCs or a T cell subset sorted from them (not recorded which). The gene calls are TRBV7-6 and TRBJ2-7; no reliable D call. The TCR was taken from an adult woman who had mild COVID-19 (a few samples of this study predate the infection). Cell type and time point are not known. Here the CDR3 reads CASSPSGSFDEQYF. The DNA of the CDR3 is TGTGCCAGCAGCCCGTCCGGGTCTTTTGACGAGCAGTACTTC.